These 18 T cell receptor beta chains came from one sample sequenced in a study of PD-1 blockade in classical Hodgkin lymphoma. Every patient had relapsed following autologous stem cell transplantation, and cohorts differed in brentuximab vedotin exposure. Magnetic negative selection was used to purify CD4+ T cells from PBMCs that had been thawed. TCRdb's copy holds only in-frame clones and misses some; the assay was immunoSEQ multiplex PCR. The sample includes around 8,600 clones, 84% seen only once; the top ten take about an eighth. The sequencing here drew on CD4+ T cells from blood, taken at baseline. Receptors originate from a human donor with classical Hodgkin lymphoma.

The chain links TRBV10-3 to TRBJ1-1, with 7 positions matching TRBD1. V lost 9 bases and J lost 4; bases outside the gene matches: 5. Germline loops: CDR1 ENHRY, CDR2 SYGVKD. The CDR3 is 12 amino acids. The CDR3: CAIGTAGTEAFF. CDR3 nucleotide sequence: TGTGCCATTGGGACAGCGGGCACTGAAGCTTTCTTT.

In this sample, this clone turned up a few times. V is TRBV7-8 and J is TRBJ2-4; D is undetermined. The CDR3 covers 16 residues. Trimming shortened V by 5 bases and J by 0 bases, and 14 bases separated the two germline ends. The V gene's germline CDR1 is SGHVS and CDR2 FQNEAQ. The CDR3 coding sequence is TGTGCCAGCAGCCCCCGGTGGACCCCAGCCAAAAACATTCAGTACTTC. Translation: CASSPRWTPAKNIQYF.

V is TRBV20-1 and J is TRBJ2-4, with D perhaps TRBD1 (6 bases). CDR3 length: 11 residues. V lost 4 bases, J lost 7 bases, and 8 bases lay in between. The germline gives CDR1 DFQATT, CDR2 SNEGSKA (reference sequence). The CDR3 loop is CSATGVNIQYF. In DNA form, the CDR3 reads TGCAGTGCTACAGGGGTTAACATTCAGTACTTC.

The V call is TRBV28, the J call TRBJ1-4; D gene uncertain. Trimming took off 6 bases at V and 8 bases at J, with 10 bases between the two ends. Germline V gene lookup returns CDR1 MDHEN and CDR2 SYDVKM. This CDR3 region has 12 residues. CDR3 amino acids: CASRTLGEKLFF. Here the CDR3 DNA reads TGTGCCAGCAGAACCCTAGGGGAAAAACTGTTTTTT.

This clone was observed once. The CDR3 sequence: CASSFQGSYEQYF. The CDR3 DNA follows: TGTGCCAGCAGTTTTCAGGGCTCCTACGAGCAGTACTTC. This chain links TRBV27 with TRBJ2-7; weak D call: TRBD1 (5 bases). In germline, CDR1 is MNHEY, CDR2 SMNVEV (reference sequence). V lost 3 bases to trimming and J lost 0 bases, with 6 bases between them. The CDR3 covers 13 residues.

The rearrangement links TRBV6-6 to TRBJ1-5; D perhaps matches TRBD1 (5 bases). The CDR3 extends over 14 amino acids. Germline V CDR1 and CDR2: MNHNY, SVGAGI (reference sequence). V was pared by 2 bases and J by 4 bases, with 9 bases between. CDR3 sequence (DNA): TGTGCCAGCAGTTACGTGGGACTAAATCAGCCCCAGCATTTT. Its translation is CASSYVGLNQPQHF.

The chain recombines TRBV5-1 with TRBJ2-1; TRBD1 aligns across 9 bases. The CDR3 has 15 residues. Germline V CDR1 and CDR2: SGHRS, YFSETQ. V dropped 4 bases and J dropped 7; count of bases not matched to a gene: 9. The DNA for the CDR3 is TGCGCCAGCAGCCCGAAGGGACAGGGTTATAATGAGCAGTTCTTC. Its translation is CASSPKGQGYNEQFF.

The chain uses TRBV7-7 and TRBJ2-1; the D call may be TRBD1 or TRBD2 (6 bases each). The V gene lost 2 bases and the J gene lost 3 bases, with 11 bases spanning the gap. The germline CDR1 and CDR2 sequences are SSHAT and FNYEAQ (reference sequence). This CDR3 is built from 15 residues. CDR3: CASSLSGGGYNEQFF. CDR3 bases: TGTGCCAGCAGCTTATCAGGAGGGGGCTACAATGAGCAGTTCTTC.

This clone has a handful of counts. The CDR3 sequence is CASSEVGAGELFF. CDR3 DNA: TGTGCCAGCAGTGAAGTGGGGGCCGGGGAGCTGTTTTTT. The chain couples TRBV2 to TRBJ2-2; D may match TRBD1 or TRBD2 (5 bases each). This CDR3 is built from 13 residues. Germline loops: CDR1 SNHLY, CDR2 FYNNEI. Trimming pared 1 base from V and 6 bases from J, leaving 6 bases between.

The chain has TRBV28 and TRBJ2-7; 9 bases align to TRBD2. V lost 3 bases and J lost 2; bases outside the gene matches: 2. CDR1 MDHEN and CDR2 SYDVKM come from the germline V gene. The CDR3 length is 14 residues. The CDR3 reads CASSFAGGAYEQYF. In DNA, the CDR3 is TGTGCCAGCAGTTTCGCGGGAGGGGCCTACGAGCAGTACTTC.

The chain recombines TRBV5-1 with TRBJ1-4; D is possibly TRBD1 (5 bases). The CDR3 covers 16 residues. Germline assignment: CDR1 SGHRS and CDR2 YFSETQ. V lost 0 bases and J lost 2, with 11 bases in between. CDR3 nucleotide sequence: TGCGCCAGCAGCTTGGCCACCGGGGCGACTAATGAAAAACTGTTTTTT. Amino acids: CASSLATGATNEKLFF.

The DNA for the CDR3 is TGTGCCAGCAGCTTAAAAGGGACAGGGGGGTTTCCCACTGAAGCTTTCTTT. Translating it yields CASSLKGTGGFPTEAFF. This chain connects TRBV7-3 to TRBJ1-1, with 11 bases matching TRBD1. Germline V gene lookup returns CDR1 SGHTA and CDR2 FQGTGA. The CDR3 has 17 residues. The trim removed 1 base at V and 4 bases at J, leaving 8 bases unmatched.

V is TRBV4-1 and J is TRBJ2-1; 10 bases fit TRBD2. The CDR3 has 17 residues. The ends lost 0 bases at V and 4 bases at J; junction bases unmatched: 6. Germline loops: CDR1 MGHRA, CDR2 YSYEKL. CDR3 DNA: TGCGCCAGCAGCCAAGATCTAGCGGGAGATGTATACAATGAGCAGTTCTTC. This sequence encodes CASSQDLAGDVYNEQFF.

This rearrangement joins TRBV19 to TRBJ1-5; D gene ambiguous. The CDR3 length is 18 residues. V was cut by 0 bases and J by 0 bases, with 15 bases left in between. The germline V gene encodes CDR1 LNHDA and CDR2 SQIVND (reference sequence). The CDR3: CASSIEAPGVGSNQPQHF. Here the CDR3 DNA reads TGTGCCAGTAGTATAGAGGCACCCGGAGTCGGTAGCAATCAGCCCCAGCATTTT.

The gene calls are TRBV28 and TRBJ2-2; 7 positions agree with TRBD2. After removal of 2 bases from V and 6 bases from J, the junction contained 9 bases not matched to a gene. CDR3 length: 16 amino acids. The germline V gene encodes CDR1 MDHEN and CDR2 SYDVKM. The CDR3 reads CASSLNGLVGSGELFF. CDR3 nucleotide sequence: TGTGCCAGCAGTTTAAACGGACTAGTAGGGTCCGGGGAGCTGTTTTTT.

V is TRBV5-1 and J is TRBJ2-7, with no clear D. Germline lookup yields CDR1 SGHRS and CDR2 YFSETQ. The CDR3 covers 13 residues. Deletions cut 0 bases from V and 6 bases from J, with 10 bases between. In nucleotides, the CDR3 is TGCGCCAGCAGCTTGGCTCTACTTTCCGAGCAGTACTTC. Encoded protein: CASSLALLSEQYF.

The chain joins TRBV11-3 to TRBJ2-1; D ambiguous. Germline V gene lookup returns CDR1 SGHNT and CDR2 YENEEA. CDR3 length: 14 amino acids. Trimming removed 4 bases from V and 3 bases from J, with 10 bases in between. CDR3 DNA sequence: TGTGCCAGCAGCTCCTCAGGCCTCTACAATGAGCAGTTCTTC. Its translation is CASSSSGLYNEQFF.

This sequence joins TRBV19 and TRBJ1-1; possibly TRBD1 for D (5 bases). Between the trimmed V and J ends, which lost 11 bases and 7 bases, there was a span of 14 bases. Germline V gives CDR1 LNHDA, CDR2 SQIVND (reference sequence). CDR3 size: 11 residues. CDR3 bases: TGTGCCTCCTCCGGGGGATTTGAAGCTTTCTTT. It yields the protein CASSGGFEAFF.